These T cell receptor beta chains were read from a single sample in a study of T cells expressing NK-cell markers. From its re-call of the 5' RACE reads, TCRdb lists each CDR3 protein once, without DNA. This table lists under 35,000 distinct CDR3 sequences. The specimen sequenced was blood T cells: a sorted CD56 or NKG2C T cell subset, CD4+ or CD8+ T cells, or bulk PBMC T cells (not recorded which). The receptor source for this set is a woman between 18 and 70 years old in good health. Both conserved end residues are part of each CDR3.

V: TRBV5-1; J: TRBJ1-6; CDR3: CASSREPGQGAIAYNSPLHF
V: TRBV20-1; J: TRBJ2-1; CDR3: CSASELAGGPLSYNEQFF
V: TRBV18; J: TRBJ2-7; CDR3: CASSPFAGTGANEQYF
V: TRBV27; J: TRBJ2-6; CDR3: CASSLRPGANVLTF
V: TRBV7-9; J: TRBJ2-1; CDR3: CASTSPGRHNEQFF
V: TRBV7-8; J: TRBJ2-1; CDR3: CASSRPESGRANEQFF
V: TRBV25-1; J: TRBJ1-5; CDR3: CASSGGGSNQPQHF
V: TRBV18; J: TRBJ2-2; CDR3: CASSPTTGELFF
V: TRBV12-3/TRBV12-4; J: TRBJ2-4; CDR3: CASSPGTGGRGNIQYF
V: TRBV4-1; J: TRBJ2-7; CDR3: CASSQVVESSYEQYF
V: TRBV6-1; J: TRBJ2-2; CDR3: CASKLAGDYTGELFF
V: TRBV27; J: TRBJ1-2; CDR3: CASSSQSAKGYTF
V: TRBV11-3; J: TRBJ2-1; CDR3: CASSSRLVGYNEQFF
V: TRBV20-1; J: TRBJ2-5; CDR3: CSARPNPLAEYQETQYF
V: TRBV7-2; J: TRBJ1-1; CDR3: CASSSVPLIKMNTEAFF
V: TRBV28; J: TRBJ2-6; CDR3: CASSLSTESGANVLTF
V: TRBV3-1; J: TRBJ2-5; CDR3: CASSHVAGVQETQYF
V: TRBV5-5; J: TRBJ1-2; CDR3: CASSSTGASNYGYTF
V: TRBV4-2; J: TRBJ2-1; CDR3: CASSQDPGGFNEQFF
V: TRBV7-3; J: TRBJ2-7; CDR3: CASSPSGTSVYEQYF
V: TRBV5-1; J: TRBJ1-5; CDR3: CASSLSQGADQPQHF
V: TRBV12-3/TRBV12-4; J: TRBJ2-7; CDR3: CASIFRAGEGNEQYF
V: TRBV27; J: TRBJ2-3; CDR3: CASSTRDPGTDTQYF
V: TRBV12-3/TRBV12-4; J: TRBJ1-5; CDR3: CASSLGSNQPQHF
V: TRBV5-1; J: TRBJ1-4; CDR3: CASSLDTPGLNEKLFF
V: TRBV13; J: TRBJ2-1; CDR3: CASSLEGTSLYNEQFF
V: TRBV6-2/TRBV6-3; J: TRBJ2-6; CDR3: CASRPRDSLLSGANVLTF
V: TRBV29-1; J: TRBJ2-7; CDR3: CSVELGVTYEQYF
V: TRBV4-1; J: TRBJ2-2; CDR3: CASSQGNRGNTGELFF
V: TRBV9; J: TRBJ2-1; CDR3: CASSVTSGSNNEQFF
V: TRBV27; J: TRBJ1-5; CDR3: CASSLYSGNQPQHF
V: TRBV19; J: TRBJ2-7; CDR3: CASSESQGSSYEQYF
V: TRBV5-1; J: TRBJ2-7; CDR3: CASSPGTGGIYEQYF
V: TRBV7-9; J: TRBJ2-1; CDR3: CASSSGLTSGIVEQFF
V: TRBV2; J: TRBJ2-1; CDR3: CASQRKLRTSGRVTYNEQFF
V: TRBV28; J: TRBJ2-5; CDR3: CASSQLTAAVQETQYF
V: TRBV5-1; J: TRBJ2-7; CDR3: CASSLRGATYEQYF
V: TRBV5-1; J: TRBJ1-1; CDR3: CASSLAGGEYGTEAFF
V: TRBV7-9; J: TRBJ2-5; CDR3: CASSPRETQYF
V: TRBV19; J: TRBJ1-5; CDR3: CATPFQGREEAQHF
V: TRBV2; J: TRBJ2-7; CDR3: CASSVVSYEQYF
V: TRBV30; J: TRBJ1-6; CDR3: CAWSAGQYNSPLHF
V: TRBV2; J: TRBJ2-7; CDR3: CASSGAGESYEQYF
V: TRBV7-6; J: TRBJ2-6; CDR3: CASSLGQLSSGANVLTF
V: TRBV11-2; J: TRBJ1-1; CDR3: CASSLTTVNTEAFF
V: TRBV28; J: TRBJ1-6; CDR3: CASSLRTGASPLHF
V: TRBV7-9; J: TRBJ2-1; CDR3: CASSLAGGGDEQFF
V: TRBV5-1; J: TRBJ2-1; CDR3: CASSLDGLETNEQFF
V: TRBV3-1; J: TRBJ2-1; CDR3: CASSQGLAGLNEQFF